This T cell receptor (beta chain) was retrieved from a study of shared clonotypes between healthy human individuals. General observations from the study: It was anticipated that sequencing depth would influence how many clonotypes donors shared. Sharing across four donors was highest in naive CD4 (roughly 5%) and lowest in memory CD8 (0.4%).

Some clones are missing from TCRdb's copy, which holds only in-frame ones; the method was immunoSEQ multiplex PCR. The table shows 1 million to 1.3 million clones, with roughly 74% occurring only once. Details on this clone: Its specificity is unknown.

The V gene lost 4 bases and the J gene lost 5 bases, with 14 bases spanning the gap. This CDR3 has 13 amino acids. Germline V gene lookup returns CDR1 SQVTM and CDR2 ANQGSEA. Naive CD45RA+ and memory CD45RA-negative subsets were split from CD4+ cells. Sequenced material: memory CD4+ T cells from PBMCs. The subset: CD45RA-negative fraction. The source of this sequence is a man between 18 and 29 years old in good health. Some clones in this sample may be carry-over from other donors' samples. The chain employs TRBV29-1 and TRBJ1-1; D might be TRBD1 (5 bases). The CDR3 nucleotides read TGCAGCGTTGGTAGGGGCTCGGGGACTGAAGCTTTCTTT. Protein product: CSVGRGSGTEAFF.